The T cell receptor beta chain described here comes from a study of Ad26.COV2.S vaccination and SARS-CoV-2 variants. Whole-study context: Intramuscular Ad26.COV2.S at 5x10^10 or 1x10^11 viral particles.

Repertoires were generated with immunoSEQ multiplex PCR, while TCRdb's copy carries only in-frame clones and drops some. The table records more than 300,000 clones, roughly 90% of them present only once. This clone appeared once. Its matching antigen is unknown. Regarding treatment: around 19 received Ad26.COV2.S at low or high dose, single or two shots; about 5 received placebo; per-sample allocation not given. Samples analyzed were those drawn on day 63 after the first vaccine or placebo injection. V was pared by 5 bases and J by 6 bases, with 8 bases of the junction left unmatched. Germline assignment: CDR1 MNHEY and CDR2 SMNVEV (reference sequence). The CDR3 contains 15 residues. Regarding the study as a whole: Post-vaccination breadth of spike-specific CD8+ and CD4+ T cell responses was reportedly substantial.

The material sequenced was peripheral blood, taken in a trial of Ad26.COV2.S vaccine versus placebo. The receptor was derived from a person aged 18-60 years who received the Ad26.COV2.S COVID-19 vaccine or a placebo. The genes are TRBV27 and TRBJ2-2, with 8 nucleotides matching TRBD1. DNA for the CDR3: TGTGCCAGCAGTCACGACAGGGGAGGAGCCGGGGAGCTGTTTTTT. Its translation: CASSHDRGGAGELFF.